This TCR beta chain was sequenced during a study of blood T cell repertoires in COVID-19 (dated by TCRdb to the early 2020s). Concerning the study at large: Collaborator samples came from the United States, Italy and Spain and covered acute and convalescent phases of COVID-19. The material from the prospective study consisted of cDNA or gDNA derived from T cells, B-cell-depleted T cells, or PBMCs. Deeply sampled blood TCRbeta repertoires from subjects exposed to, actively infected with, or recovered from COVID-19 were included in the dataset. The repertoires were made available in a free public database intended to serve as a resource for research on the immune response to SARS-CoV-2. Samples were obtained from the ongoing ImmuneRACE study (first 160 participants) and from 1,200 or so subjects provided by 6 global collaborators. Nearly every sample came with metadata listing a de-identified subject ID, COVID-19 status, age in years and sex. HLA class I and class II types, where available, came from metadata supplied by the sample provider rather than from assay-based typing.

TCRbeta CDR3 regions were amplified from genomic DNA using the immunoSEQ Assay, a bias-controlled multiplex PCR. As for the original processing: Nucleated cell counts per sample were estimated from amplification of reference gene primers within the assay. To quantify the absolute abundance of each unique TCRbeta CDR3 rearrangement, sequence reads were collapsed and filtered. Productive Simpson clonality was computed per sample as the square root of Simpson's diversity index over productive rearrangements. Drawn from immuneACCESS, this table holds only the in-frame rearrangements with V and J called that TCRdb kept. Clones are partly lost; checked studies trace under half to an unresolved V gene and leave the rest unexplained. V, J and clone size derive from that table, while D and trimming were established from the DNA sequence. This sample holds approximately 400,000 clones; 70% to 90% were observed only once. Over 1% of the sample is held by the ten biggest clonotypes.

General findings and caveats noted by the study authors: Clinical and demographic metadata were provided uncurated, with the amount varying by source and participant.

Each collaborating institution followed its own protocols to collect whole blood in K2EDTA tubes. For TCRbeta analysis, collaborator samples were shipped as frozen whole blood, as isolated PBMCs, or as DNA extracted from either sample type. Note on this clone: Its cognate antigen has yet to be identified. Per-base quality was not reported, and no clone a single base away is much larger than it.

V is pared back by 5 bases and J by 4 bases, with 17 bases lying between the germline termini. The germline V gene (reference sequence) yields LNHDA for CDR1 and SQIVND for CDR2. From the cysteine up to the phenylalanine, the CDR3 has a length of 15 residues. Here the CDR3 DNA is all that survives: 45 bases in frame from base 1. The TCR comes from a man aged 35 to 55 with acute or convalescent COVID-19. The sequence links TRBV19 to TRBJ1-2, and possibly TRBD1, on 5 matching bases. The material sequenced was peripheral blood. The nucleotides read TGTGCCAGTAGTCCCGGAAGGGGTTGGACCTATGGCTACACCTTC. Its coded protein is CASSPGRGWTYGYTF.